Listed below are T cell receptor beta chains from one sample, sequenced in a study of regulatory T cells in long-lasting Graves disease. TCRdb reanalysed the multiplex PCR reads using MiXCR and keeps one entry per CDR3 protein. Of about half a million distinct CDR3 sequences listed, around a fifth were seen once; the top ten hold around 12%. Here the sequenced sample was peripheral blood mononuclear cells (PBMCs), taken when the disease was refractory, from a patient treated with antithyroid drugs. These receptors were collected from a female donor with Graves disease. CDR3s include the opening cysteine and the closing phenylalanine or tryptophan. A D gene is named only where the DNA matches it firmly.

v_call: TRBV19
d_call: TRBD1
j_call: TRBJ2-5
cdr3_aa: CASSVGTGQETQYF

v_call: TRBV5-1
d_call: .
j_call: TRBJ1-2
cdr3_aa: CASKPGPNYGYTF

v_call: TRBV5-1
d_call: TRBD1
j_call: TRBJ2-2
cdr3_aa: CASRGQGASTGELFF

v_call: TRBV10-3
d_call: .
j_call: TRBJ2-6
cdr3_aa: CAIKSPGVERASGANVLTF

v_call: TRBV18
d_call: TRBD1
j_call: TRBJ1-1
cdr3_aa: CASSSRQGREAFF

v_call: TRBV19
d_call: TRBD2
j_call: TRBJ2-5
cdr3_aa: CASSILAGEETQYF

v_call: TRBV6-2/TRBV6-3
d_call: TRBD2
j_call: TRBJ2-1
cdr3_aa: CASSPTQLASSSYNEQFF

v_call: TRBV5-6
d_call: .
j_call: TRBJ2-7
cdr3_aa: CASSSVRLTKYYEQYF

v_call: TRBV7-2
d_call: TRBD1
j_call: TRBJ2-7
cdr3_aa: CASSLTDRGKNEQYF

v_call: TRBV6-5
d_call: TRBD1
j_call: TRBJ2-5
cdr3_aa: CASSYSVGQGGETQYF

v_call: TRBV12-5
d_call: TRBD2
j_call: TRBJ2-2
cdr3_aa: CASGVGTSGSMTGELFF

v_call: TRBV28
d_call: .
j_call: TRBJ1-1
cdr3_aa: CASSSDLTRGTEAFF

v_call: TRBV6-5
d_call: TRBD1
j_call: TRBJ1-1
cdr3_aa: CASSYSGTGIDTEAFF

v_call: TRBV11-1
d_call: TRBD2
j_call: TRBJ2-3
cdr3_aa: CASSLAPRTSYRDTQYF

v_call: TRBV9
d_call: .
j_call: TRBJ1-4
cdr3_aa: CASNWGGRETEKLFF

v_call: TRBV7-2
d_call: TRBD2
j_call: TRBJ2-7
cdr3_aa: CASTGDSSGSYEQYF

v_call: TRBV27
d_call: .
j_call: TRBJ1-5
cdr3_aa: CAAGLGSNQPQHF

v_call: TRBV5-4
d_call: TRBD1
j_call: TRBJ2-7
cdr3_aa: CASSLENRGRGVKEQYF

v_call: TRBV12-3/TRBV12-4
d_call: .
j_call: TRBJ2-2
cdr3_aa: CASSPASSIGELFF

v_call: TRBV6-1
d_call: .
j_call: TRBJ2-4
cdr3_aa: CASSNTLAKNIQYF

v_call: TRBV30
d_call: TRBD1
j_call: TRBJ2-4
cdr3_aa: CAWSTQGDIQYF

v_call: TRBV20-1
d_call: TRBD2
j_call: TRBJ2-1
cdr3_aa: CSAAGLAGYNEQFF

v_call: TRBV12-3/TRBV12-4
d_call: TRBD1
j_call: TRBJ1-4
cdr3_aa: CASSSGTGGEKLFF

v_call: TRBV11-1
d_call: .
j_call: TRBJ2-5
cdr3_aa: CASSLFGQFQETQYF

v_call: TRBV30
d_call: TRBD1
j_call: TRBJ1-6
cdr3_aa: CAWSMTGGGSSYNSPLHF

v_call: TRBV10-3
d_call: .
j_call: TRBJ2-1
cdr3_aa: CAIMARNSNEQFF

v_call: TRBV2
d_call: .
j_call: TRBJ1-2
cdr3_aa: CASRRGVLGYTF

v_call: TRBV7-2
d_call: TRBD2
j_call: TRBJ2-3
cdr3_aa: CASSLARGGTDTQYF

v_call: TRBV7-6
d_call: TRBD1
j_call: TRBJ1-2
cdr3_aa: CASSLALGDRVYTF

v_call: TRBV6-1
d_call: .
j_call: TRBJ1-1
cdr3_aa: CASSPGRWGTEAFF

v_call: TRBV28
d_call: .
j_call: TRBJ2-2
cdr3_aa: CASSLGSGGPTGELFF

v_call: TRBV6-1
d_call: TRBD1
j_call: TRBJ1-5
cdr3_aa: CASSGRQGGGNQPQHF

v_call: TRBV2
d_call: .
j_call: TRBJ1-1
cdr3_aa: CASSPTLGTEAFF

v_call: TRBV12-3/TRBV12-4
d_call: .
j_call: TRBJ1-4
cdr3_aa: CASSPPVGNEKLFF

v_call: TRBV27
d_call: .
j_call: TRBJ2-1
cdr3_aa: CASSLNGNEQFF

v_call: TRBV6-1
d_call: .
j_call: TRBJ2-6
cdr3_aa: CASRTTGVGANVLTF

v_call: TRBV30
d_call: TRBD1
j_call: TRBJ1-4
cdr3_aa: CAWSVTGANEKLFF

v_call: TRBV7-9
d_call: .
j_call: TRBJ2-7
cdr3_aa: CASMQSTGAGYEQYF

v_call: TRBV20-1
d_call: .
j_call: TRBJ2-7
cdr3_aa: CSAVRESRGYEQYF

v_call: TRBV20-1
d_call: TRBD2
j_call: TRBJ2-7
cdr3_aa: CSASGGVGREQYF

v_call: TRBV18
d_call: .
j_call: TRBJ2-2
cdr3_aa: CASSPTGRELFF

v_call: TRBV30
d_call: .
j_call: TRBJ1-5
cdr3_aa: CAWSLQGAHSSNQPQHF

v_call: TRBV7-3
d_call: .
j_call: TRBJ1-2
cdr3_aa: CASSLTSLGGYTF

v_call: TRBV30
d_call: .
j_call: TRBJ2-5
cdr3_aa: CAWSLMLMGAVETQYF

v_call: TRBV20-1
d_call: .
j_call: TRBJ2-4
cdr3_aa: CSASPLSVVGKNIQYF

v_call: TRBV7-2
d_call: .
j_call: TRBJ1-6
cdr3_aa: CASSLEGGVNSPLHF

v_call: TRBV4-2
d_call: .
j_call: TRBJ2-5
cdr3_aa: CASSFSAGQETQYF

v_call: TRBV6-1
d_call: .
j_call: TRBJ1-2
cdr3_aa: CASRTGTYGYTF